These 20 T cell receptor beta chains originate from one sample sequenced in a study of cytomegalovirus exposure and HLA in healthy donors. Both 60 Vbeta primers and 13 Jbeta primers went into the PCR. The data were produced by immunoSEQ multiplex PCR, yet TCRdb's version contains in-frame clones alone and is incomplete. This sample has under 200,000 clones, with under 80% found just once. Sequencing input: PBMCs. These receptors all stem from a man in his forties or fifties in good health and CMV-seronegative.

The CDR3: CASARTGELFF. The CDR3, as DNA: TGTGCTAGTGCCCGGACCGGGGAGCTGTTTTTT. The chain couples TRBV12-5 to TRBJ2-2, with unresolved D. The length of the CDR3 is 11 residues. Germline CDR1 and CDR2: LGHNT and FRNRAP. V lost 7 bases and J 5 bases, leaving 5 bases between the germline ends.

The genes are TRBV11-2 and TRBJ2-5; 14 bases align to TRBD2. There are 15 residues in the CDR3. Germline lookup yields CDR1 SGHAT and CDR2 FQNNGV. V lost 4 bases to trimming and J lost 9 bases; unmatched junction nucleotides: 7. The CDR3 coding sequence is TGTGCCAGCAGCTATGGACTAGCGGGAGGCCCTTCCCAGTACTTC. It encodes CASSYGLAGGPSQYF.

The sample holds one count of this clone. The chain carries TRBV5-6 and TRBJ2-1; D gene unclear. This CDR3 spans 15 amino acids. Trimming left V 0 bases short and J 4 bases short, with 11 bases between. CDR1 is SGHDT and CDR2 is YYEEEE in the germline V gene. The CDR3 loop is CASSLVAAPYNEQFF. In nucleotides, the CDR3 is TGTGCCAGCAGCTTGGTCGCAGCGCCGTACAATGAGCAGTTCTTC. The entire variable domain, with the rest obtained from reference TRBV5-6 and TRBJ2-1, is as follows: DAGVTQSPTHLIKTRGQQVTLRCSPKSGHDTVSWYQQALGQGPQFIFQYYEEEERQRGNFPDRFSGHQFPNYSSELNVNALLLGDSALYLCASSLVAAPYNEQFFGPGTRLTVL.

This chain uses TRBV2 with TRBJ1-2; D perhaps matches TRBD1 (5 bases). The germline V gene encodes CDR1 SNHLY and CDR2 FYNNEI. The CDR3 is made up of 15 amino acids. Trimming shortened V by 6 bases and J by 1 base, and 15 bases separated the two germline ends. CDR3 nucleotide sequence: TGTGCCAGCAGCCCTTCTGCGGGGGATAACTATGGCTACACCTTC. This codes for CASSPSAGDNYGYTF.

This clone showed up just once. Additional DNA sequences in this sample encode the identical CDR3. The chain links TRBV6-1 to TRBJ2-7, with 9 positions matching TRBD1. J was trimmed by 2 bases and V by 0 bases; bases with no gene match: 2. The germline gives CDR1 MNHNS, CDR2 SASEGT. The CDR3 runs 15 residues. The CDR3 DNA reads as TGTGCCAGCAGTGAAGCCGGGACAGGGCCCTACGAGCAGTACTTC. Translating gives CASSEAGTGPYEQYF.

This sequence joins TRBV15 and TRBJ1-2; D ambiguous. This CDR3 is built from 15 residues. V lost 0 bases and J 7 bases, leaving 15 bases between the germline ends. In germline, CDR1 is LNHNV, CDR2 YYDKDF (reference sequence). The chain's CDR3 is CATSREGDVVSGYTF. In nucleotides, the CDR3 is TGTGCCACCAGCAGAGAGGGAGATGTAGTCTCTGGCTACACCTTC.

This chain connects TRBV7-8 to TRBJ2-7, with D possibly being TRBD2 (6 bases). Per germline, CDR1 SGHVS and CDR2 FQNEAQ. This CDR3 contains 15 residues. Trimming left V 4 bases short and J 2 bases short, with 15 bases between. CDR3 region: CASSYINSGTYEQYF. The CDR3 DNA reads TGTGCCAGCAGCTACATTAATAGCGGAACCTACGAGCAGTACTTC. Full variable domain (rest looked up from reference TRBV7-8 and TRBJ2-7): GAGVSQSPRYKVAKRGQDVALRCDPISGHVSLFWYQQALGQGPEFLTYFQNEAQLDKSGLPSDRFFAERPEGSVSTLKIQRTQQEDSAVYLCASSYINSGTYEQYFGPGTRLTVT.

Only a few counts were recorded for this clone. This sequence joins TRBV28 and TRBJ1-1; TRBD1 aligns across 9 bases. Germline assignment: CDR1 MDHEN and CDR2 SYDVKM. J gave up 5 bases and V 4 bases, and 5 bases lay outside the gene matches. The CDR3 is made up of 14 amino acids. Here the CDR3 reads CASSSTGGRTEAFF. The CDR3 DNA reads TGTGCCAGCAGTTCAACAGGGGGCAGGACTGAAGCTTTCTTT.

J is TRBJ2-5 and V is TRBV7-9; 9 nucleotides line up with TRBD1. CDR1 SEHNR and CDR2 FQNEAQ come from the germline V gene (reference sequence). The trim removed 3 bases at V and 4 bases at J, leaving 9 bases unmatched. The CDR3 covers 16 residues. CDR3 in amino acids: CASSFRGQGQGETQYF. CDR3 DNA: TGTGCCAGCAGCTTTAGAGGACAGGGGCAGGGAGAGACCCAGTACTTC.

V gene TRBV30 combines with J gene TRBJ2-2; the D gene is possibly TRBD1 (6 bases). The CDR3 sequence is 14 residues long. The germline CDR1 and CDR2 sequences are GTSNPN and SVGIG (reference sequence). Trimming removed 1 base at V and 6 bases at J, with 12 bases between. CDR3 sequence (DNA): TGTGCCTGGAGTGGCAGGGGAGTGGCCGGGGAGCTGTTTTTT. Translation: CAWSGRGVAGELFF.

This clone was found a few times. The chain links TRBV9 to TRBJ1-1, with D perhaps matching TRBD1 (5 bases). Germline-derived CDR1 and CDR2 are SGDLS and YYNGEE. Trimming took 3 bases from V and 1 from J, leaving 13 bases between them. The CDR3 runs 15 residues. The CDR3 sequence is CASSGPPRANTEAFF. The CDR3 DNA reads TGTGCCAGCAGCGGCCCGCCCAGGGCGAACACTGAAGCTTTCTTT.

The CDR3 spells CASSLGGGGVETQYF. CDR3 in DNA: TGTGCCAGCAGCTTGGGGGGAGGAGGAGTAGAGACCCAGTACTTC. The chain uses TRBV7-9 and TRBJ2-5; a weak D match, TRBD2 (6 bases). The CDR3 runs to 15 residues. Per germline, CDR1 SEHNR and CDR2 FQNEAQ (reference sequence). Trimming pared 3 bases from V and 4 bases from J, leaving 15 bases between.

The chain recombines TRBV19 with TRBJ2-1; 10 nucleotides align to TRBD2. CDR3 length: 16 amino acids. V was clipped by 7 bases and J by 8 bases; unmatched bases: 14. Looked up from germline, CDR1 is LNHDA and CDR2 is SQIVND (reference sequence). The CDR3 protein is CASKKAGGPERDEQFF. The CDR3 DNA follows: TGTGCCAGTAAAAAAGCGGGAGGGCCTGAGAGGGATGAGCAGTTCTTC.

This clone was seen more than once but under ten times. This sequence joins TRBV2 and TRBJ1-1; TRBD1 matches at 8 bases. CDR1 SNHLY and CDR2 FYNNEI come from the germline V gene. The CDR3 runs to 15 residues. After removal of 7 bases from V and 4 bases from J, the junction contained 11 bases not matched to a gene. The CDR3 nucleotides are TGTGCCAGCACGGCCCTTCAGGGGGCAGCCACTGAAGCTTTCTTT. This gives the protein CASTALQGAATEAFF.

The V call is TRBV7-9, the J call TRBJ2-3, with 13 bases identical to TRBD2. The ends lost 4 bases at V and 5 bases at J; junction bases unmatched: 6. This CDR3 is built from 16 residues. Looked up from germline, CDR1 is SEHNR and CDR2 is FQNEAQ (reference sequence). The CDR3 region is CASSSRLAGGGDTQYF. The CDR3 nucleotides read TGTGCCAGCAGCTCCAGACTAGCGGGAGGTGGAGATACGCAGTATTTT.

The chain links TRBV18 to TRBJ1-4; D uncertain. The germline gives CDR1 KGHSH, CDR2 LQKENI. The CDR3 contains 13 residues. Trimming stripped 6 bases from V and 8 bases from J, with 13 bases between. DNA of the CDR3: TGTGCCAGCTCCTCGGGTAGAGACGAAAAACTGTTTTTT. Protein sequence: CASSSGRDEKLFF.

The chain joins TRBV19 to TRBJ2-7; D might be TRBD1 (6 bases). This CDR3 is built from 15 residues. Per the germline V gene, CDR1 is LNHDA and CDR2 is SQIVND (reference sequence). V was pared by 4 bases and J by 7 bases, with 20 bases between. This CDR3 reads CASSTSQGTHREQYF. The DNA for the CDR3 is TGTGCCAGTAGTACCTCCCAGGGGACACATCGAGAGCAGTACTTC.

This chain connects TRBV4-3 to TRBJ1-2, with 7 nucleotides matching TRBD1. The germline CDR1 and CDR2 sequences are LGHNA and YSLEER. The CDR3 length is 15 residues. The V segment lost 0 bases and the J segment 8 bases; nucleotides outside the gene matches: 9. CDR3 coding DNA: TGCGCCAGCAGCCAAGACCGAACAGGGGTCCGGGGCTACACCTTC. Its translation is CASSQDRTGVRGYTF.

The J gene is TRBJ1-1, the V gene TRBV27, with D perhaps TRBD1 (6 bases). CDR3 length: 14 amino acids. Germline V lookup: CDR1 MNHEY, CDR2 SMNVEV (reference sequence). The ends were cut back, 6 bases at V and 3 bases at J, with 14 bases in the middle. The CDR3 DNA follows: TGTGCCAGCAGCCGAGAGGGGGGGCACACTGAAGCTTTCTTT. Translating it yields CASSREGGHTEAFF.

The V and J genes are TRBV7-2 and TRBJ1-5; D not certain. The CDR3 is 14 residues long. Germline loops: CDR1 SGHTA, CDR2 FQGNSA. The V end lost 0 bases, the J end lost 2 bases, and 5 bases lay between the germline ends. This CDR3 reads CASSLAAGNQPQHF. The CDR3 region has the DNA TGTGCCAGCAGCTTAGCGGCAGGCAATCAGCCCCAGCATTTT.